This T cell receptor (beta chain) was sequenced for a study of T cell repertoires in cytomegalovirus infection. Study-wide results and limits: The study found HLA-C-restricted CMV-specific TCR beta clonotypes dominating the ex vivo response.

CDR3 length equals 11 residues. Trimming left V 9 bases short and J 1 base short, with 6 bases between. From germline, CDR1 is ENHRY and CDR2 SYGVKD. TCRdb re-derived calls from the reads in MiXCR, one entry per CDR3 protein. The table includes about 490,000 distinct CDR3 sequences, approximately 17% detected once. In regard to this clonotype: Its antigen is still unknown.

The TCR comes from a human donor in good health (CMV status not recorded). Some clones in this sample may be carry-over from other donors' samples. The specimen was CD8+ T cells from PBMCs. V usage is TRBV10-3 and J usage is TRBJ1-1, with a possible D match to TRBD1 (5 bases). The CDR3, as DNA: TGTGCCATTGGGACGAACACTGAAGCTTTCTTT. Translating it yields CAIGTNTEAFF.